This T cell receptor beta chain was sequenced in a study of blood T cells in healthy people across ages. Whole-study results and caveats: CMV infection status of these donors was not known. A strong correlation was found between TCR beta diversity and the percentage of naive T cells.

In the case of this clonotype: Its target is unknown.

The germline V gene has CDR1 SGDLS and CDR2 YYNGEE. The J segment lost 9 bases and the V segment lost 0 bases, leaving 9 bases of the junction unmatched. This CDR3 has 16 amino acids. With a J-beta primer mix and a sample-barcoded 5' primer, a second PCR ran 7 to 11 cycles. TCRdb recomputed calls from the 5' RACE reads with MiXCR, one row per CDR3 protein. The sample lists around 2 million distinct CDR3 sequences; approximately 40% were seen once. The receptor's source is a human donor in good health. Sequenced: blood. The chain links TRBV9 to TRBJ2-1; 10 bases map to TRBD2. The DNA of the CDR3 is TGTGCCAGCAGCGTAGGAGCCAGCGGGGGGGCCCTTGAGCAGTTCTTC. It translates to CASSVGASGGALEQFF.